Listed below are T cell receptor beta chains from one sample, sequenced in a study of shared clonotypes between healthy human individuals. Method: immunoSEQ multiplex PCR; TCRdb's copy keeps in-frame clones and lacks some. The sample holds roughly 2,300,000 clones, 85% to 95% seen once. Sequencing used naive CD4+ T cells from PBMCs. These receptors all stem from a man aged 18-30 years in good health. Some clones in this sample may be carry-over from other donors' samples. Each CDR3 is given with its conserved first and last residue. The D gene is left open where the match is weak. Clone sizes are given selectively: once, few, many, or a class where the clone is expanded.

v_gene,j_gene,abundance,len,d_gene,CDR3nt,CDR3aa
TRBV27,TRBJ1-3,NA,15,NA,TGTGCCAGCAGTTTTAACATGGATTCTGGAAACACCATATATTTT,CASSFNMDSGNTIYF
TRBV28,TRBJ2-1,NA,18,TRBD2,TGTGCCAGCAGCCCCCAAACTAGCGGGAGCTACTCCTACAATGAGCAGTTCTTC,CASSPQTSGSYSYNEQFF
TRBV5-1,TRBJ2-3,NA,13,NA,TGCGCCAGCAGGGAGGGGGCTACAGATACGCAGTATTTT,CASREGATDTQYF
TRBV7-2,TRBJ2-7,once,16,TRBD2,TGTGCCAGCAGCCCCCGGCGTAGCGGGAGACCCTACGAGCAGTACTTC,CASSPRRSGRPYEQYF
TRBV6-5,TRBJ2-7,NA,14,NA,TGTGCCAGCAGTTACGTGGGGAGCTCCTACGAGCAGTACTTC,CASSYVGSSYEQYF
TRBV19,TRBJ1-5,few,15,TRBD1,TGTGCCAGCCAACCGGACAGGGGGACCAATCAGCCCCAGCATTTT,CASQPDRGTNQPQHF
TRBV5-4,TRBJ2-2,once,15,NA,TGTGCCAGCAGCGGAGGGGCCATGAACACCGGGGAGCTGTTTTTT,CASSGGAMNTGELFF
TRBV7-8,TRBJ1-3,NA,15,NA,TGTGCCAGCAGCTTATCCCCGGGGGCGGGAAACACCATATATTTT,CASSLSPGAGNTIYF
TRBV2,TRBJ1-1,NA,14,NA,TGTGCCAGCAGGGGGACGGTGGGGAACACTGAAGCTTTCTTT,CASRGTVGNTEAFF
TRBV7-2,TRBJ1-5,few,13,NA,TGTGCCAGCAGCTTTACACAGGGTACGCCCCAGCATTTT,CASSFTQGTPQHF
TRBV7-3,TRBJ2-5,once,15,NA,TGTGCCAGCAGCTTAATCAGCGGAGCCGCAGAGACCCAGTACTTC,CASSLISGAAETQYF
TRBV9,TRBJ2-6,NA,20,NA,TGTGCCAGCAGCGTAGCTCTCTTCCTCGGACAGCCCTTCGGGGCCAACGTCCTGACTTTC,CASSVALFLGQPFGANVLTF
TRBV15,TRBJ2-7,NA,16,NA,TGTGCCACCAGCAGAGTTCCTTTGGCTGGGGTTTTCGAGCAGTACTTC,CATSRVPLAGVFEQYF
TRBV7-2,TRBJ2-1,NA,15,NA,TGTGCCAGCAGCATTAGCTCGTCTTCCTACAATGAGCAGTTCTTC,CASSISSSSYNEQFF
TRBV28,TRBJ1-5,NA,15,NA,TGTGCCAGCAGAAAGAGATTCGAAAGCAATCAGCCCCAGCATTTT,CASRKRFESNQPQHF
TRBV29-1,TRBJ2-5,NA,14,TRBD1,TGCAGCGTGGCAACAGGGGGCGCCGGGGAGACCCAGTACTTC,CSVATGGAGETQYF